The 8 T cell receptor beta chains given below trace back to one sample, sequenced in a study of blood T cell repertoires in COVID-19. Data came from immunoSEQ multiplex PCR; TCRdb stores just in-frame clones and leaves some out. The repertoire consists of over 100,000 clones, with roughly 80% occurring once and the leading ten covering about 9.4%. The sample comprised peripheral blood. The origin of the receptors is a human donor in a cohort sampled during active COVID-19.

The J gene is TRBJ2-5, the V gene TRBV19; 7 bases align to TRBD1. CDR3 length: 14 amino acids. Trimming took 7 bases from V and 5 from J; bases not matched to a gene: 10. Germline lookup yields CDR1 LNHDA and CDR2 SQIVND (reference sequence). This CDR3 reads CASKKGGIGETQYF. The CDR3 DNA sequence: TGTGCCAGTAAAAAAGGGGGCATTGGTGAGACCCAGTACTTC.

The gene calls are TRBV19 and TRBJ2-7; D might be TRBD2 (6 bases). The germline V gene encodes CDR1 LNHDA and CDR2 SQIVND (reference sequence). This CDR3 region has 15 residues. V lost 4 bases and J lost 2, with 15 bases in between. CDR3 region: CASSTGGRLPYEQYF. CDR3 in DNA: TGTGCCAGTAGTACCGGGGGACGCCTTCCCTACGAGCAGTACTTC.

Only a few counts were recorded for this clone. The chain recombines TRBV4-1 with TRBJ1-3; D unresolved. The CDR3 is 15 amino acids. Germline lookup yields CDR1 MGHRA and CDR2 YSYEKL. V was trimmed by 3 bases and J by 0 bases, leaving 9 bases between them. In DNA form, the CDR3 reads TGCGCCAGCAGCCAGGGCCCGGACTCTGGAAACACCATATATTTT. Its translation: CASSQGPDSGNTIYF.

V usage is TRBV7-2 and J usage is TRBJ2-3, with TRBD1 matching 9 bases. This CDR3 region has 14 residues. The J segment lost 10 bases and the V segment lost 2 bases, leaving 7 bases of the junction unmatched. The germline gives CDR1 SGHTA, CDR2 FQGNSA. CDR3 protein: CASSLSYRDRAQYF. The CDR3, as DNA: TGTGCCAGCAGCTTAAGCTATCGGGACAGGGCGCAGTATTTT. The full variable domain, in which reference TRBV7-2 and TRBJ2-3 provide the parts outside the CDR3, is GAGVSQSPSNKVTEKGKDVELRCDPISGHTALYWYRQSLGQGLEFLIYFQGNSAPDKSGLPSDRFSAERTGGSVSTLTIQRTQQEDSAVYLCASSLSYRDRAQYFGPGTRLTVL.

CDR3 protein: CASSLWAERETQYF. The CDR3 DNA reads TGTGCCAGCAGCTTGTGGGCGGAGCGGGAGACCCAGTACTTC. This chain joins TRBV5-4 and TRBJ2-5; D might be TRBD2 (5 bases). The CDR3 is made up of 14 amino acids. V lost 1 base, J lost 5 bases, and 12 bases lay in between. CDR1 and CDR2 from the germline V gene are SGHNT and YYREEE (reference sequence).

The CDR3 nucleotides read TGTGCCAGCAGTGAAAATAACAGGGGTTACTACAATGAGCAGTTCTTC. Translation: CASSENNRGYYNEQFF. The chain uses TRBV25-1 and TRBJ2-1, with 7 bases lining up with TRBD1. Germline V gene lookup returns CDR1 MGHDK and CDR2 SYGVNS. The V segment lost 2 bases and the J segment 3 bases; nucleotides outside the gene matches: 7. CDR3 length: 16 amino acids. Variable domain in full (rest from reference TRBV25-1 and TRBJ2-1): EADIYQTPRYLVIGTGKKITLECSQTMGHDKMYWYQQDPGMELHLIHYSYGVNSTEKGDLSSESTVSRIRTEHFPLTLESARPSHTSQYLCASSENNRGYYNEQFFGPGTRLTVL.

V usage is TRBV30 and J usage is TRBJ1-5; 8 nucleotides line up with TRBD1. This CDR3 contains 13 residues. Unmatched junction bases numbered 6, after V lost 4 bases and J lost 7 bases. CDR1 GTSNPN and CDR2 SVGIG come from the germline V gene (reference sequence). The CDR3 spells CAWNGQGGQPQHF. The DNA of the CDR3 is TGTGCCTGGAACGGACAGGGCGGACAGCCCCAGCATTTT.

This chain links TRBV7-2 with TRBJ1-1; D ambiguous. CDR3 length equals 10 residues. The germline V and J ends were trimmed by 8 bases and 6 bases, with 7 bases remaining between them. Germline V gene data show CDR1 as SGHTA and CDR2 as FQGNSA. DNA of the CDR3: TGTGCCAGCGGTGGAGCTGAAGCTTTCTTT. Protein sequence: CASGGAEAFF.